This T cell receptor beta chain came from a study of identical twins. TCRdb used MiXCR to reprocess the 5' RACE reads, holding one entry per CDR3 protein. Here the sample spans hundreds of thousands of distinct CDR3 sequences, around 20% being singletons. The V gene lost 4 bases and the J gene lost 0 bases, with 14 bases spanning the gap. CDR3 length: 16 amino acids. CDR1 is LNHDA, CDR2 SQIVND, per germline (reference sequence). This sample also appeared in a second study, on T cells expressing NK-cell markers. According to that study: The study drew TCR beta repertoires from sorted CD3+CD56+NKG2C+, CD3+CD56+NKG2C- and CD3+CD56-NKG2C+ T cells.

Material for sequencing was PBMCs. The TCR comes from a woman aged 18-30 years in good health. V gene TRBV19 combines with J gene TRBJ2-3, with a possible D match to TRBD2 (5 bases). The CDR3 spells CASSSLSGSSTDTQYF. In DNA, the CDR3 is TGTGCCAGTAGTAGCTTGAGCGGTTCTAGCACAGATACGCAGTATTTT.